A selection of T cell receptor beta chains follows, all from one sample in a study of cytomegalovirus exposure and HLA in healthy donors. Only in-frame clones appear in the TCRdb table, and some are missing; sequencing was by immunoSEQ multiplex PCR. The repertoire has 250,000 to 350,000 clones, approximately 86% of them found once; the top ten carry roughly 1.2%. Sequenced sample: PBMCs. These receptors originate from a woman aged 30 to 39 in good health and CMV-seropositive. The CDR3 runs from the conserved cysteine through the conserved F or W. A D gene is named only where the DNA matches it firmly. Clone size is not always given. Where it is, it says once, few, many or a class for expanded clones.

clone size	V gene	J gene	D gene	CDR3 protein	CDR3 DNA
once	TRBV7-8	TRBJ1-5	NA	CASSLLTGDQPQHF	TGTGCCAGCAGCTTGTTGACAGGCGATCAGCCCCAGCATTTT
NA	TRBV7-3	TRBJ1-5	NA	CASGRRSTWNQPQHF	TGTGCCAGCGGGAGGAGGAGCACCTGGAATCAGCCCCAGCATTTT
NA	TRBV28	TRBJ2-1	TRBD2	CASSLTLGLAGNEQFF	TGTGCCAGCAGTTTAACTTTGGGACTAGCGGGCAATGAGCAGTTCTTC
NA	TRBV6-1	TRBJ1-1	NA	CASSGETPNTEAFF	TGTGCCAGCAGTGGAGAGACGCCGAACACTGAAGCTTTCTTT
NA	TRBV7-3	TRBJ2-3	TRBD2	CASSREGGYTDTQYF	TGTGCCAGCAGCCGGGAGGGCGGATATACAGATACGCAGTATTTT
few	TRBV6-4	TRBJ2-2	TRBD1	CASSDGTGDTGELFF	TGTGCCAGCAGTGACGGGACAGGGGACACCGGGGAGCTGTTTTTT
few	TRBV2	TRBJ1-2	NA	CATDRSSYGYTF	TGTGCCACCGACAGATCCTCCTATGGCTACACCTTC
NA	TRBV5-1	TRBJ2-1	TRBD2	CASNPSGSYYNEQFF	TGCGCCAGCAACCCTAGCGGGAGTTACTACAATGAGCAGTTCTTC
NA	TRBV18	TRBJ1-5	TRBD1	CASSPPETGVSNQPQHF	TGTGCCAGCTCACCACCGGAGACAGGGGTAAGCAATCAGCCCCAGCATTTT
NA	TRBV10-3	TRBJ2-3	NA	CATSRDTETDTQYF	TGTGCCACCTCGAGGGACACCGAAACAGATACGCAGTATTTT
NA	TRBV9	TRBJ2-1	NA	CASSVRGLAWDNEQFF	TGTGCCAGCAGCGTAAGGGGGTTAGCTTGGGACAATGAGCAGTTCTTC
NA	TRBV19	TRBJ1-1	NA	CASRPGDRNTEAFF	TGTGCCAGTAGACCTGGGGATAGGAACACTGAAGCTTTCTTT
NA	TRBV18	TRBJ1-1	NA	CASSSSGANTEAFF	TGTGCCAGCTCAAGTTCGGGGGCGAACACTGAAGCTTTCTTT
once	TRBV11-3	TRBJ2-1	TRBD1	CASSLDLTGGGSNEQFF	TGTGCCAGCAGCTTAGACTTAACAGGGGGCGGATCTAATGAGCAGTTCTTC
NA	TRBV7-9	TRBJ2-7	NA	CASSFELYEQYF	TGTGCCAGCAGCTTCGAGCTATACGAGCAGTACTTC
NA	TRBV7-9	TRBJ2-3	NA	CASSLPSQTITDTQYF	TGTGCCAGCAGCTTACCTTCGCAGACAATCACAGATACGCAGTATTTT
once	TRBV9	TRBJ2-1	NA	CASSVAFDEQFF	TGTGCCAGCAGCGTAGCCTTCGATGAGCAGTTCTTC
NA	TRBV7-9	TRBJ2-3	NA	CASSLFGVETSTDTQYF	TGTGCCAGCAGCTTATTCGGGGTGGAGACTAGCACAGATACGCAGTATTTT
NA	TRBV6-1	TRBJ1-1	TRBD1	CASSRGQGHAFF	TGTGCCAGCAGTCGAGGACAGGGCCACGCTTTCTTT
few	TRBV11-3	TRBJ2-1	NA	CASSSKTEQFF	TGTGCCAGCAGCTCTAAAACAGAGCAGTTCTTC
NA	TRBV13	TRBJ2-1	TRBD1	CASSRGQENYNEQFF	TGTGCCAGCAGCCGTGGACAGGAAAACTACAATGAGCAGTTCTTC
NA	TRBV7-9	TRBJ1-1	NA	CASRGLGVDTEAFF	TGTGCCAGCAGGGGCCTCGGTGTGGACACTGAAGCTTTCTTT
NA	TRBV4-2	TRBJ2-3	TRBD2	CASSLTSGRAEDTQYF	TGTGCCAGCAGCCTCACTAGCGGGAGGGCCGAAGATACGCAGTATTTT
NA	TRBV28	TRBJ2-3	TRBD2	CASSQTSGSVDTQYF	TGTGCCAGCAGCCAGACTAGCGGGAGCGTGGATACGCAGTATTTT
NA	TRBV27	TRBJ2-3	NA	CASSLLGGAGDTQYF	TGTGCCAGCAGTTTATTGGGGGGGGCGGGAGATACGCAGTATTTT
NA	TRBV29-1	TRBJ2-7	TRBD1	CSTLETGRYEQYF	TGCAGCACCCTAGAGACAGGGCGCTACGAGCAGTACTTC
NA	TRBV7-3	TRBJ2-7	NA	CASSLKSRGANDEQYF	TGTGCCAGCAGCTTAAAGTCCCGCGGGGCAAATGATGAGCAGTACTTC
once	TRBV9	TRBJ2-1	TRBD1	CASSVADRALNEQFF	TGTGCCAGCAGCGTAGCGGACAGGGCTCTCAATGAGCAGTTCTTC